The clone carrying this TCR beta chain was picked up one time. This sample is part of a study of T cell changes during pregnancy in multiple sclerosis. The ends lost 2 bases at V and 2 bases at J; junction bases unmatched: 3. The CDR3 extends over 16 amino acids. The germline CDR1 and CDR2 sequences are SGDLS and YYNGEE. Clones were sequenced by immunoSEQ multiplex PCR, and TCRdb holds only the in-frame ones, with some missing. Of some 89,000 clones in the sample, about 94% are singletons; the top ten hold around 2.5%. The sample in question was peripheral blood, obtained in the third trimester of pregnancy. The sequence derives from a female donor with multiple sclerosis, enrolled in a pregnancy study. The chain links TRBV9 to TRBJ2-2, with TRBD2 matching over 10 bases. The CDR3 nucleotides are TGTGCCAGCAGCGTTGTAGCGGGGGGAAACACCGGGGAGCTGTTTTTT. Amino acids: CASSVVAGGNTGELFF.